The present T cell receptor beta chain was sequenced within a study of cytomegalovirus exposure and HLA in healthy donors. General study points: V- and J-gene trimming in TCR beta was tied to a missense DCLRE1C variant by an analysis performed later.

V was clipped by 2 bases and J by 5 bases, with 16 bases between them. The CDR3 contains 15 residues. Per germline, CDR1 SGDLS and CDR2 YYNGEE. On this clone: Antigen specificity is unknown.

The PCR had 60 Vbeta and 13 Jbeta primers. Clones were sequenced by immunoSEQ multiplex PCR, and TCRdb holds only the in-frame ones, with some missing. The sample shows around 170,000 clones, 80% to 85% of them seen only once. The material sequenced was PBMCs. The V call is TRBV9, the J call TRBJ2-5; D is perhaps TRBD2 (5 bases). This TCR came from a man aged 35 to 55 in good health and CMV-seropositive. The CDR3 here is CASSVLGGLEETQYF. The CDR3 DNA reads as TGTGCCAGCAGCGTGCTAGGAGGTTTAGAGGAGACCCAGTACTTC.